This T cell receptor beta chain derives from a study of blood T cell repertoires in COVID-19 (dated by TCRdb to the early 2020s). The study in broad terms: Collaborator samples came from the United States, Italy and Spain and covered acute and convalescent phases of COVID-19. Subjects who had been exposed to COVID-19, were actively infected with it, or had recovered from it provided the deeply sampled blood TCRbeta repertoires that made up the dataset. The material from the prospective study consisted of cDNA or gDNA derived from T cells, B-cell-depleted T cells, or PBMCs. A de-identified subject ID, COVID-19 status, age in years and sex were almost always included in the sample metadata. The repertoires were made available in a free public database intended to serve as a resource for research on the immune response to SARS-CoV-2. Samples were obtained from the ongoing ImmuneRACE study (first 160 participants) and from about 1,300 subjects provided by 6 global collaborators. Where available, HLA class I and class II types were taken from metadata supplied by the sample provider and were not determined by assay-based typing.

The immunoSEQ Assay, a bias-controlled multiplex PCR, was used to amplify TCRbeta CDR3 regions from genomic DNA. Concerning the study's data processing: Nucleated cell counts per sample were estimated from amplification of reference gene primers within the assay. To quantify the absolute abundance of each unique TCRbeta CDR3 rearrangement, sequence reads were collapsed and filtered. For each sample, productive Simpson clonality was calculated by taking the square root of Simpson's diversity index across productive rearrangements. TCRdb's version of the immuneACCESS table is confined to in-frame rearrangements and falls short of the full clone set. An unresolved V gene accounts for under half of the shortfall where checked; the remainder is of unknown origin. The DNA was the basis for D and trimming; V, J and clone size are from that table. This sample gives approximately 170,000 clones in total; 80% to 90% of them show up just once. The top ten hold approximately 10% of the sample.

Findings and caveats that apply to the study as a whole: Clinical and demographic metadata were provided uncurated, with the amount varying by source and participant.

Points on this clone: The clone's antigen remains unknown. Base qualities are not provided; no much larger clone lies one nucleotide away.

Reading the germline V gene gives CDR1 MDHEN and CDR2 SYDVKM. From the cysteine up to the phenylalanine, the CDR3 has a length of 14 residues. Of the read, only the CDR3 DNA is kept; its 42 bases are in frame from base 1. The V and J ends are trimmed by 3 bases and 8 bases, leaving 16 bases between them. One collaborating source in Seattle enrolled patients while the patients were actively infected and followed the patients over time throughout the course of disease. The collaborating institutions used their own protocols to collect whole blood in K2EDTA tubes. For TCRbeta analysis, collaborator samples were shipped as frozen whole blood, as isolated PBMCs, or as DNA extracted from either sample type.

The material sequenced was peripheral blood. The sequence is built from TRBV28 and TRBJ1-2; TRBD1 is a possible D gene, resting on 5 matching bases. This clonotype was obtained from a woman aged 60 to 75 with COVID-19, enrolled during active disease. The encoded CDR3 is CASSLAGIGGGYTF. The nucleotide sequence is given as TGTGCCAGCAGTTTGGCAGGGATCGGGGGAGGCTACACCTTC.